This TCR beta chain is from a study of PD-1 blockade in classical Hodgkin lymphoma. This clone was found a few times. Its antigen remains unknown. The study, taken as a whole, reports: Some patients began nivolumab under 1 year after ASCT. These patients were excluded from later analyses. Factors driving the repertoire differences, possibly disease activity or prior therapy, remain undefined. Compared with healthy donors, newly diagnosed patients reportedly showed lower baseline TCR diversity.

The time point was: cycle 4 day 1 (C4D1), after 6 weeks of nivolumab. Every patient experienced relapse after autologous stem cell transplantation, and brentuximab vedotin exposure varied. The method was immunoSEQ multiplex PCR; TCRdb's version includes in-frame clones alone and lacks a portion of them. The sample records approximately 89,000 clones, approximately 86% being singletons. The sample was peripheral blood mononuclear cells (PBMCs), taken before the fourth cycle of nivolumab. The clonotype comes from a human donor with classical Hodgkin lymphoma.

For the CDR3, the DNA is TGTGCCAGCAGTTTATGGTCAGGGGAGACTGAAGCTTTCTTT. Its protein product is CASSLWSGETEAFF. The chain recombines TRBV27 with TRBJ1-1; perhaps TRBD1 as D (6 bases). The germline V and J ends were trimmed by 1 base and 5 bases, with 11 bases remaining between them. This CDR3 has 14 amino acids. Germline lookup yields CDR1 MNHEY and CDR2 SMNVEV (reference sequence).